The following is a T cell receptor (beta chain) sequence with its context. Its antigen is not yet known. Per-base qualities were not stored, and no clone one base away is much larger. This entry belongs to a study of OX40 agonist ivuxolimab in advanced cancers. For the wider study: The costimulatory receptor OX40 (CD134) was targeted by ivuxolimab, a fully human IgG2 agonistic monoclonal antibody. Intravenous ivuxolimab was administered to patients every 2 weeks at six dose levels: 0.01, 0.1, 0.3, 1.5, 3 and 10 mg/kg. Among the 52 dose-escalation patients, about 20 had hepatocellular carcinoma, around 15 melanoma, 9 renal cell carcinoma and 9 head and neck cancer. In the dose-escalation cohort, more than 75% of patients were male, and the mean age was approximately 60 years, with a range of about 23 to 85. Patients were allowed to have had prior anti-PD-1, anti-PD-L1 or anti-CTLA-4 therapy, and less than 45% of the dose-escalation patients had previously received checkpoint inhibitors. Partial responses were achieved by three dose-escalation patients, of whom one had hepatocellular carcinoma and two had cutaneous melanoma. The purpose of peripheral TCRbeta sequencing was to test whether ivuxolimab changed TCR sequence diversity and led to clonal T-cell expansion. The paper covers the monotherapy dose-escalation part of the phase I ivuxolimab trial, which included N of about 51 patients.

CDR1 and CDR2 are drawn from the germline V gene: SGHNT, YENEEA. The V end loses 0 bases and the J end loses 2 bases, and a stretch of 11 bases separates them. The CDR3, cysteine through phenylalanine, is 16 amino acids long. Solely the CDR3 DNA is kept, with 48 bases framed from the first base. Study-wide conclusions, independent of this receptor: Low levels of normalized T-cell clonal expansion were also seen in some nonresponding patients. In the 0.1-3.0 mg/kg groups, partial responders had among the lowest normalized peripheral clonal expansion, particularly in CD8+ T cells. At doses of 0.1 to 3.0 mg/kg, clonal expansion of both CD4+ and CD8+ blood T cells was observed from baseline to week 6. After ivuxolimab, CD8+ T cells had more expanded clones than CD4+ T cells on average. Antigen specificity was not determined for the clonally expanded peripheral T cells.

For sequencing of the TCRbeta CDR3 region, genomic DNA was extracted from the sorted cells. TCRbeta CDR3 regions were sequenced using the immunoSEQ Assay. The table was pulled from immuneACCESS by TCRdb, which kept in-frame rearrangements only. Such tables lose some clones; where checked, under half of the loss comes from unresolved V genes, and the rest has no known cause. This sample is represented by about 100,000 clones; roughly 90% of them were singletons. Under 0.85% of the sample is held by the ten biggest clonotypes. Patients with autoimmune disease history or receiving systemic immunosuppression were excluded from the trial. Peripheral blood for TCR sequencing was drawn from every dose cohort at baseline, at cycle 4 day 1 and at cycle 7 day 1. The samples were drawn from a first-in-human, open-label, multicenter phase I dose-escalation trial of ivuxolimab. The trial enrolled adults with locally advanced or metastatic head and neck squamous cell, hepatocellular, melanoma or renal cell carcinoma. Before TCR sequencing, CD4+ and CD8+ T cells were separately sorted from peripheral blood.

The chain is made from TRBV11-3 and TRBJ2-1, with TRBD1 perhaps the D gene, on 6 matching bases. Material: CD4+ or CD8+ T cells sorted from blood, obtained in a trial of the OX40 agonist ivuxolimab. This sequence was found in an adult with an advanced solid tumor such as melanoma, head and neck, liver or kidney cancer. The CDR3 protein is CASSLDGGQPYNEQFF. The DNA reads TGTGCCAGCAGCTTAGATGGAGGACAGCCCTACAATGAGCAGTTCTTC.